A selection of T cell receptor beta chains follows, all from one sample in a study of T cell responses to AZD1222 COVID-19 vaccine. Some clones are missing from TCRdb's copy, which holds only in-frame ones; the method was immunoSEQ multiplex PCR. The table shows 75,000 to 85,000 clones, with around 90% occurring only once. The sequencing used peripheral blood, collected on day 0 of AZD1222 vaccination. The receptor source for this set is an adult in good health. Each CDR3 is given with its conserved first and last residue. The D gene is left open where the match is weak. Only some rows state a clone size, as once, few, many or a class for expanded clones.

.	TRBJ1-4	.	TRBV5-1	CASSLHATNEKLFF	TGCGCCAGCAGCTTACATGCAACTAATGAAAAACTGTTTTTT
.	TRBJ1-1	TRBD1	TRBV28	CASSLAGQLMNTEAFF	TGTGCCAGCAGTTTGGCGGGACAGCTTATGAACACTGAAGCTTTCTTT
.	TRBJ2-1	TRBD2	TRBV18	CASSPFERGGGNEQFF	TGTGCCAGCTCACCATTTGAACGCGGGGGAGGTAATGAGCAGTTCTTC
.	TRBJ1-5	.	TRBV19	CASIKDRWGRQPQHF	TGTGCCAGTATCAAAGACAGGTGGGGTAGGCAGCCCCAGCATTTT
once	TRBJ2-7	TRBD2	TRBV7-8	CASSLRPRPTLAGVYEQYF	TGTGCCAGCAGCTTGCGCCCCAGGCCTACCCTAGCGGGAGTTTACGAGCAGTACTTC
.	TRBJ2-7	TRBD2	TRBV6-5	CASSLAGENYEQYF	TGTGCCAGCAGTTTAGCGGGAGAGAATTACGAGCAGTACTTC
.	TRBJ1-1	TRBD1	TRBV5-1	CASSLGTGEATEAFF	TGCGCCAGCAGCTTGGGGACAGGGGAGGCGACTGAAGCTTTCTTT
once	TRBJ1-1	TRBD1	TRBV2	CASSGQGANTEAFF	TGTGCCAGCAGCGGACAGGGGGCGAACACTGAAGCTTTCTTT
.	TRBJ1-1	.	TRBV7-9	CAGDGNTEAFF	TGTGCCGGGGATGGGAACACTGAAGCTTTCTTT
.	TRBJ2-6	.	TRBV5-4	CASSLTGSGANVLTF	TGTGCCAGCAGCCTTACAGGGAGCGGGGCCAACGTCCTGACTTTC
.	TRBJ2-1	.	TRBV28	CASNALGPEYNEQFF	TGTGCCAGCAATGCTTTAGGACCAGAATACAATGAGCAGTTCTTC